One T cell receptor beta chain is described in this entry. The CDR3 sequence is 14 residues long. V shed 4 bases and J shed 7 bases, with 16 bases lying between them. Per the germline V gene, CDR1 is SGHRS and CDR2 is YFSETQ. The data stem from a study of early T cells in non-severe SARS-CoV-2 infection. The wider study: Bulk RNA from unsorted whole blood was sequenced; chains were unpaired.

As part of library construction, unique molecular identifiers were attached to individual cDNA molecules. MiXCR, applied by TCRdb to the 5' RACE reads, yields one record per CDR3 protein. The sample lists about 60,000 distinct CDR3 sequences; 20% were seen once. The V call is TRBV5-1, the J call TRBJ2-3; D may be TRBD2 (5 bases). The material was whole blood, obtained at baseline. The receptor comes from an adult who was a healthcare worker with PCR-confirmed SARS-CoV-2 infection or an uninfected control (not recorded which). CDR3 region: CASSLLAEPNTQYF. DNA of the CDR3: TGCGCCAGCAGCCTCCTAGCCGAGCCGAATACGCAGTATTTT.